The source of this TCR beta chain is a study of T cells and Merkel cell carcinoma outcomes. Assay: immunoSEQ multiplex PCR; the TCRdb copy retains only in-frame clones and omits some. The table records fewer than 20,000 clones, approximately 80% of them present only once. The receptor's source is a human donor with Merkel cell carcinoma. The sequenced material came from tumor tissue from Merkel cell carcinoma.

CDR3 sequence: CASSPSEGAYSGNTIYF. In DNA form, the CDR3 reads TGTGCCAGCTCACCTTCGGAGGGCGCCTACTCTGGAAACACCATATATTTT. The chain recombines TRBV18 with TRBJ1-3; D uncertain. The CDR3 is 17 amino acids. In germline, CDR1 is KGHSH, CDR2 LQKENI. V was shortened by 3 bases and J by 0 bases, with 15 bases between the two germline ends. The variable domain in full, completed from reference TRBV18 and TRBJ1-3, reads NAGVMQNPRHLVRRRGQEARLRCSPMKGHSHVYWYRQLPEEGLKFMVYLQKENIIDESGMPKERFSAEFPKEGPSILRIQQVVRGDSAAYFCASSPSEGAYSGNTIYFGEGSWLTVV.